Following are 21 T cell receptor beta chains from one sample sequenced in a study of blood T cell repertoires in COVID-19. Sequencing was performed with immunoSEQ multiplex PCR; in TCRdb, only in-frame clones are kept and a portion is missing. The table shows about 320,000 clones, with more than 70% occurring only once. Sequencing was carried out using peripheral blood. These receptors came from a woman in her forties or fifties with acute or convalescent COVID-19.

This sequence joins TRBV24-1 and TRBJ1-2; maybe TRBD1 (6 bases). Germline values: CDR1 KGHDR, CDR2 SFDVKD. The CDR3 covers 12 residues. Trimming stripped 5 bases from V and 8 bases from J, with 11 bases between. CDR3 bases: TGTGCCACCAGTGCCAGGGGAGTCGGCTACACCTTC. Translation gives CATSARGVGYTF.

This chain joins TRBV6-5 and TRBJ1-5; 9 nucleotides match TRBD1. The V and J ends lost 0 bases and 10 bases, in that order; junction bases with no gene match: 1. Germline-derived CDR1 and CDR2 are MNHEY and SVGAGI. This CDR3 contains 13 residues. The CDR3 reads CASSYSGQGPQHF. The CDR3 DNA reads TGTGCCAGCAGTTACTCGGGACAGGGTCCCCAGCATTTT.

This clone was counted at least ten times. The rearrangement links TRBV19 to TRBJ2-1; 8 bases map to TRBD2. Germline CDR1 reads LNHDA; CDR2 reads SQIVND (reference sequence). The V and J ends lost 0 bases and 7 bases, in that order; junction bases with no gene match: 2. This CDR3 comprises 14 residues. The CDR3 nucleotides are TGTGCCAGTAGTATAGAAAGCGGGAGAAATGAGCAGTTCTTC. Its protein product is CASSIESGRNEQFF.

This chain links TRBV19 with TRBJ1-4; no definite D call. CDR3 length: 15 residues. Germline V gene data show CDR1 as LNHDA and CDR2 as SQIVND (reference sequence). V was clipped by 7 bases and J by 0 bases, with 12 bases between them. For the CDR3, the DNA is TGTGCCAGTACAACGGTCCTTGCAACTAATGAAAAACTGTTTTTT. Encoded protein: CASTTVLATNEKLFF.

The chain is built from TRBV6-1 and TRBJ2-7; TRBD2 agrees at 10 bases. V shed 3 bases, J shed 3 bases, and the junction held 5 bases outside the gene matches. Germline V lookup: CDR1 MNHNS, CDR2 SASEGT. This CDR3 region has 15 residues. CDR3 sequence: CASSEASGGFYEQYV. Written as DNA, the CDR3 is TGTGCCAGCAGTGAGGCTAGCGGGGGCTTCTACGAGCAGTACGTC.

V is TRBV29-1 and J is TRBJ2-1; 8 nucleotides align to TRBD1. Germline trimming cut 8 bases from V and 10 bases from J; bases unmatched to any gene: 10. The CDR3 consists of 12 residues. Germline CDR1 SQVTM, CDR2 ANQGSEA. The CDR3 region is CSSDRAGPEQFF. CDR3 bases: TGCAGCTCGGACAGGGCTGGACCAGAGCAGTTCTTC.

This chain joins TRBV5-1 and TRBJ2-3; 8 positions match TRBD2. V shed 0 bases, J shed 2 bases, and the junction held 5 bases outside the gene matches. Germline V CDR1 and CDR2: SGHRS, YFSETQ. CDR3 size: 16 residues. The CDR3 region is CASSLVGTRDTDTQYF. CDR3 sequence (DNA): TGCGCCAGCAGCTTGGTTGGGACTAGAGACACAGATACGCAGTATTTT. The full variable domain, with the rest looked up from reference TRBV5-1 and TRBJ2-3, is KAGVTQTPRYLIKTRGQQVTLSCSPISGHRSVSWYQQTPGQGLQFLFEYFSETQRNKGNFPGRFSGRQFSNSRSEMNVSTLELGDSALYLCASSLVGTRDTDTQYFGPGTRLTVL.

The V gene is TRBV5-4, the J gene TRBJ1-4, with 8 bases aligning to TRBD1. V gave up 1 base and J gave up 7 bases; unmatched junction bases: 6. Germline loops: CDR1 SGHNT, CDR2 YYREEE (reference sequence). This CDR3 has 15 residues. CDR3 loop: CASSLRQGASEKLFF. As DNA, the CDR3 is TGTGCCAGCAGCTTGAGGCAGGGGGCAAGTGAAAAACTGTTTTTT.

Here the CDR3 reads CAWKGGLAGGDYEQYF. The CDR3 DNA follows: TGTGCCTGGAAGGGGGGACTAGCGGGAGGCGACTACGAGCAGTACTTC. The V gene is TRBV30, the J gene TRBJ2-7, with 15 bases lining up with TRBD2. V gave up 4 bases and J gave up 3 bases; unmatched junction bases: 7. The CDR3 is made up of 16 amino acids. Germline V gives CDR1 GTSNPN, CDR2 SVGIG (reference sequence).

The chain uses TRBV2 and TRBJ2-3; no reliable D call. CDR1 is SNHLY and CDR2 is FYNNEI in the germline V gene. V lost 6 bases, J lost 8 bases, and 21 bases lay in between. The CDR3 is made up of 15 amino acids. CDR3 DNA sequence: TGTGCCAGCAGGGGCTACGTCGATGCCGATCCTACGCAGTATTTT. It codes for CASRGYVDADPTQYF.

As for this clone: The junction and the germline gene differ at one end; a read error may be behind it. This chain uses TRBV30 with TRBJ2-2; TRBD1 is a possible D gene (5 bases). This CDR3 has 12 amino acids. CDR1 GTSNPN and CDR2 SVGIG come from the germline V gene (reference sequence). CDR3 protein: CAWSRQPHNWGF. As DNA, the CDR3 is TGTGCCTGGAGTAGACAGCCTCACAACTGGGGTTTT.

CDR3 sequence: CASSLNKLVRDRNTEAFF. The CDR3, as DNA: TGTGCCAGCAGCTTAAACAAGCTGGTCCGGGACAGGAACACTGAAGCTTTCTTT. The chain carries TRBV7-2 and TRBJ1-1; 7 bases are a match to TRBD1. Losses at the gene ends were 2 bases for V and 1 base for J; bases not matched to a gene: 13. The CDR3 is 18 amino acids. Germline CDR1 is SGHTA and CDR2 is FQGNSA.

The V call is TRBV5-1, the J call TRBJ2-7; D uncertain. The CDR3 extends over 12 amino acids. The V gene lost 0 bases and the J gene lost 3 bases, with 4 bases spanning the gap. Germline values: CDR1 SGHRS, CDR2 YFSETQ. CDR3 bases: TGCGCCAGCAGCTTGGATCACTACGAGCAGTACTTC. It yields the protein CASSLDHYEQYF.

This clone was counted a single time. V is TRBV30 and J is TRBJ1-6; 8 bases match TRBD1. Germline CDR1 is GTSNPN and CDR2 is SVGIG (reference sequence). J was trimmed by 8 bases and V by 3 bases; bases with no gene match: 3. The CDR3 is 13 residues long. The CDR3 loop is CAWRGQEHSPLHF. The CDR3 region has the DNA TGTGCCTGGAGGGGACAGGAGCATTCACCCCTCCACTTT.

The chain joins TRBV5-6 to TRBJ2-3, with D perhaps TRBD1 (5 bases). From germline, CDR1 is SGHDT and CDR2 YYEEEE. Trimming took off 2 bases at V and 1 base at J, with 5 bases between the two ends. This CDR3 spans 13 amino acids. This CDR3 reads CASSLGGTDTQYF. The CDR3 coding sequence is TGTGCCAGCAGCTTAGGGGGCACAGATACGCAGTATTTT.

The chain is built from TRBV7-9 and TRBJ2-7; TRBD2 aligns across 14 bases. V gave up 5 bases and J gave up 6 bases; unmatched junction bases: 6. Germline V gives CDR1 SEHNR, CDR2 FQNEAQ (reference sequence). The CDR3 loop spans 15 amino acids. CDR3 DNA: TGTGCCAGCAGCCTCGGACTAGCGGGAGGTAGCGAGCAGTACTTC. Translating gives CASSLGLAGGSEQYF.

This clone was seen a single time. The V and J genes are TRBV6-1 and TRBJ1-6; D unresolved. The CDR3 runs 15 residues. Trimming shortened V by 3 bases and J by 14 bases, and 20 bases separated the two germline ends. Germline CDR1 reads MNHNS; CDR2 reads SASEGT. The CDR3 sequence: CASSDSPPRGWALHF. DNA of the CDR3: TGTGCCAGCAGTGACAGTCCCCCTCGAGGTTGGGCCCTCCACTTT.

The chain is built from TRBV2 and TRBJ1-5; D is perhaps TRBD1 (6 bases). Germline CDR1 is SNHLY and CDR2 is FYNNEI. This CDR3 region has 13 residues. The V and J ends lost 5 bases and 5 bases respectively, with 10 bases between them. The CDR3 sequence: CASSRDNDQPQHF. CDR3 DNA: TGTGCCAGCAGTAGGGACAACGATCAGCCCCAGCATTTT.

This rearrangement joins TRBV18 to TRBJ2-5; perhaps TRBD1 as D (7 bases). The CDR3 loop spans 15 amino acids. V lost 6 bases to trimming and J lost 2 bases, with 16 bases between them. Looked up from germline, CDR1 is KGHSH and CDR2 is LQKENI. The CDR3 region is CASSLRQGGQETQYF. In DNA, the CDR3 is TGTGCCAGCTCTCTCCGACAGGGAGGTCAAGAGACCCAGTACTTC.

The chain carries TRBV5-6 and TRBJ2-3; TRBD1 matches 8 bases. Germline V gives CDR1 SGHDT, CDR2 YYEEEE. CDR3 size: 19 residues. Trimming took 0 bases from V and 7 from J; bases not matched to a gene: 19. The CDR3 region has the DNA TGTGCCAGCAGCTTGGTGGCAGGGGGCGTATCACTAGATAATTATACGCAGTATTTT. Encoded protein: CASSLVAGGVSLDNYTQYF.

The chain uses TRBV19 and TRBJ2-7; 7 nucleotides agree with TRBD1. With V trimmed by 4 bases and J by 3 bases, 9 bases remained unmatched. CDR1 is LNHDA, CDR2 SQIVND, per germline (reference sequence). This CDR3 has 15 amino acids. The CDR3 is CASSKQGTTDYEQYF. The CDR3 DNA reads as TGTGCCAGTAGTAAACAGGGGACCACCGACTACGAGCAGTACTTC.